The clone carrying this T cell receptor beta chain was seen repeatedly, ten times or more. As yet, its antigen is unknown. This sample is part of a study of T-cell memory formation after mild COVID-19. Whole-study results and caveats: Balance between CD4 and CD8 was seen in clones contracting day 15 to 85, and a CD4+ lean was seen in later expanders.

5'RACE with constant-segment primers yielded barcoded, UMI-tagged TCR alpha and TCR beta cDNA libraries. TCRdb fed the 5' RACE reads into MiXCR, producing one record per CDR3 protein. The table records about 170,000 distinct CDR3 sequences, roughly 13% of them present only once. Looked up from germline, CDR1 is LGHDT and CDR2 is YNNKEL (reference sequence). Trimming took 4 bases from V and 4 from J; bases not matched to a gene: 3. This CDR3 comprises 13 residues. The genes are TRBV3-1 and TRBJ1-1, with 7 bases aligning to TRBD1. The specimen was PBMCs or a T cell subset sorted from them (not recorded which). The sequence came from a man younger than 35 who had mild COVID-19 (a few samples of this study predate the infection). Cell type and time point are not known. The CDR3 loop is CASSRRGGTEAFF. CDR3 nucleotide sequence: TGTGCCAGCAGCCGCAGGGGGGGCACTGAAGCTTTCTTT.